These 9 T cell receptor beta chains share one sample of origin, sequenced in a study of cytomegalovirus exposure and HLA in healthy donors (dated by TCRdb to 2017 to 2019). Library creation used the immunoSEQ multiplex PCR assay. A mixture of 60 forward primers for TCR Vbeta segments and 13 reverse primers for TCR Jbeta segments was used in the multiplex PCR. Sourced from immuneACCESS, this table was stored by TCRdb with only in-frame sequences that have V and J called. A share of the clones is absent; for the studies checked, an unresolved V gene accounts for under half, and the remainder has no known explanation. A total of 150,000 to 200,000 clones appear in this sample, about four fifths of them only once. The ten most abundant clones make up 4.8% of the sample. The sample taken for sequencing was PBMCs. The receptors stem from a girl between 10 and 17 years old in good health and CMV-seropositive.

CDR3: CASGLQGKEGNQPQHF. Written as DNA, the CDR3 is TGTGCTAGTGGTTTGCAGGGGAAGGAGGGCAATCAGCCCCAGCATTTT. The chain links TRBV12-5 to TRBJ1-5; weak D call: TRBD1 (6 bases). CDR3 length: 16 residues. Germline V gene lookup returns CDR1 LGHNT and CDR2 FRNRAP. V was trimmed by 2 bases and J by 2 bases, leaving 13 bases between them.

This chain connects TRBV28 to TRBJ1-5, with 7 bases fitting TRBD1. V lost 6 bases and J lost 7; bases outside the gene matches: 12. The CDR3 covers 15 residues. CDR1 and CDR2 from the germline V gene are MDHEN and SYDVKM. In nucleotides, the CDR3 is TGTGCCAGCAGACTCAGGGGACAGCGAGACCAGCCCCAGCATTTT. It yields the protein CASRLRGQRDQPQHF. Using reference TRBV28 and TRBJ1-5 for the parts outside the CDR3, the full variable domain is DVKVTQSSRYLVKRTGEKVFLECVQDMDHENMFWYRQDPGLGLRLIYFSYDVKMKEKGDIPEGYSVSREKKERFSLILESASTNQTSMYLCASRLRGQRDQPQHFGDGTRLSIL.

The rearrangement joins TRBV29-1 to TRBJ1-1; no clear D gene. Germline CDR1 and CDR2: SQVTM and ANQGSEA. The ends were cut back, 4 bases at V and 10 bases at J, with 13 bases in the middle. The CDR3 loop spans 11 amino acids. The CDR3 sequence: CSVVFLGRAFF. The CDR3 DNA follows: TGCAGCGTTGTTTTTCTGGGGAGAGCTTTCTTT.

The table lists this clone with a few counts. V is TRBV6-5 and J is TRBJ1-3; TRBD1 agrees at 7 bases. After removal of 1 base from V and 1 base from J, the junction contained 4 bases not matched to a gene. Per germline, CDR1 MNHEY and CDR2 SVGAGI. The CDR3 runs 16 residues. CDR3: CASSYYRQGSGNTIYF. The CDR3 coding sequence is TGTGCCAGCAGTTACTATAGACAGGGATCTGGAAACACCATATATTTT.

The V gene is TRBV27, the J gene TRBJ1-4; D is unclear. V lost 0 bases, J lost 8 bases, and 16 bases lay in between. The germline CDR1 and CDR2 sequences are MNHEY and SMNVEV (reference sequence). This CDR3 has 16 amino acids. In DNA, the CDR3 is TGTGCCAGCAGTTTATCGCCAGAGGCCTCGGGGGAAAAACTGTTTTTT. The encoded protein is CASSLSPEASGEKLFF. Based on the CDR3 plus reference TRBV27 and TRBJ1-4, the full variable domain is EAQVTQNPRYLITVTGKKLTVTCSQNMNHEYMSWYRQDPGLGLRQIYYSMNVEVTDKGDVPEGYKVSRKEKRNFPLILESPSPNQTSLYFCASSLSPEASGEKLFFGSGTQLSVL.

V usage is TRBV5-1 and J usage is TRBJ1-2; D gene ambiguous. This CDR3 comprises 18 residues. V was clipped by 2 bases and J by 2 bases, with 22 bases between them. CDR1 and CDR2 from the germline V gene are SGHRS and YFSETQ. DNA for the CDR3: TGCGCCAGCAGCTTTAGTCAGGCCCTCCCCTATGGGAACTATGGCTACACCTTC. Translated: CASSFSQALPYGNYGYTF.

The chain joins TRBV11-2 to TRBJ2-5, with 9 bases aligning to TRBD2. The assigned J gene may be wrong: the sequence end matches TRBJ2-7 better. Germline-derived CDR1 and CDR2 are SGHAT and FQNNGV. The CDR3 runs 18 residues. The CDR3 sequence: CASSLMAGLAGPSYEQYF. CDR3 bases: TGTGCCAGCAGCTTAATGGCAGGCCTAGCGGGACCCTCCTACGAGCAGTACTTC.

V and J are TRBV27 and TRBJ2-7, with 10 bases fitting TRBD1. Germline lookup yields CDR1 MNHEY and CDR2 SMNVEV (reference sequence). The ends lost 4 bases at V and 7 bases at J; junction bases unmatched: 16. The CDR3 length is 17 residues. CDR3 coding DNA: TGTGCCAGCAGTTCCCGACAGGGGGCCCTAGTGCCTCGGGAGCAGTACTTC. This gives the protein CASSSRQGALVPREQYF.

This rearrangement joins TRBV5-1 to TRBJ2-1; 7 bases agree with TRBD1. CDR3 length: 15 amino acids. Germline-derived CDR1 and CDR2 are SGHRS and YFSETQ. J lost 4 bases, V lost 0 bases, and 4 bases had no gene match. CDR3 nucleotides: TGCGCCAGCAGCTTGGCACCAGGGGGATACAATGAGCAGTTCTTC. Amino acid sequence: CASSLAPGGYNEQFF.